This T cell receptor (beta chain) stems from a study of T cells in Graves' hyperthyroidism and ophthalmopathy. Regarding the study as a whole: In validation, the model predicted ophthalmopathy. These predictions came a median roughly six months before onset.

Pregnant or lactating patients were excluded, as were those with uncontrolled infection or other autoimmune disease. Each diagnosis drew on symptoms, thyroxine, TRAb, thyroid ultrasound and orbital computed tomography findings. This clonotype was recorded many times. As yet, its antigen is unknown. Amplified TCR beta CDR3 regions derived from RNA transcripts. Using the HTBI primer set, a first-round RT-PCR was run on the TCR CDR3. TCRdb ran MiXCR on the multiplex PCR reads and lists one entry per CDR3 protein. The repertoire holds 90,000 to 120,000 distinct CDR3 sequences, with roughly 15% as singletons. J lost 3 bases, V lost 1 base, and 4 bases had no gene match. The CDR3 spans 15 residues. Germline V CDR1 and CDR2: MDHEN, SYDVKM.

The chain links TRBV28 to TRBJ2-3; 7 bases align to TRBD2. Sequenced input: blood. The clonotype comes from a woman aged 50 to 65 with Graves' hyperthyroidism. CDR3 sequence (DNA): TGTGCCAGCAGTTTATCCCCCGGGGGGACAGATACGCAGTATTTT. It codes for CASSLSPGGTDTQYF.